Following are 8 T cell receptor beta chains from one sample sequenced in a study of T cell repertoires in cytomegalovirus infection. TCRdb passed the reads through MiXCR, listing each CDR3 protein once. The repertoire holds 200,000 to 250,000 distinct CDR3 sequences, 30% to 45% seen once, with approximately 60% in the top ten. What these receptors recognize is not known. The source material was CD8+ T cells from cultured PBMCs, sampled from culture after CMV antigen stimulation. The receptors here all came from a human donor in good health (CMV status not recorded). Some clones in this sample may be carry-over from other donors' samples.

This clonotype was counted at least ten times. The chain is built from TRBV4-2 and TRBJ2-1, with TRBD2 matching 14 bases. V shed 3 bases and J 9 bases; nucleotides not matched to a gene: 19. CDR3 length: 20 amino acids. Germline V gene sequence: CDR1 LGHNA, CDR2 YNFKEQ. CDR3 DNA sequence: TGTGCCAGCAGCCAGACTCCGGGGACTAGCGGGAGATTAAGCATGGGTGAGCAGTTCTTC. The encoded protein is CASSQTPGTSGRLSMGEQFF.

A few counts support this clonotype. The CDR3 is CASSLAGVNYEQYF. CDR3 nucleotides: TGTGCCAGCAGCCTAGCGGGCGTTAACTACGAGCAGTACTTC. The chain links TRBV12-3 or TRBV12-4 to TRBJ2-7; 8 nucleotides line up with TRBD2. The CDR3 is 14 residues long. Losses at the gene ends were 6 bases for V and 3 bases for J; bases not matched to a gene: 7.

The gene calls are TRBV7-4 and TRBJ2-2, with 15 bases identical to TRBD2. Germline V gene lookup returns CDR1 SGHVT and CDR2 SQSDAQ. V gave up 4 bases and J gave up 3 bases; unmatched junction bases: 6. CDR3 length: 18 residues. The CDR3 protein is CASSSRTSGGAYTGELFF. The CDR3, as DNA: TGTGCCAGCAGCTCTCGGACTAGCGGGGGGGCTTACACCGGGGAGCTGTTTTTT. The complete variable domain, with remaining parts taken from reference TRBV7-4 and TRBJ2-2, reads GAGVSQSPRYKVAKRGRDVALRCDSISGHVTLYWYRQTLGQGSEVLTYSQSDAQRDKSGRPSGRFSAERPERSVSTLKIQRTEQGDSAVYLCASSSRTSGGAYTGELFFGEGSRLTVL.

The chain employs TRBV2 and TRBJ2-2, with D unclear. Germline CDR1 reads SNHLY; CDR2 reads FYNNEI. Trimming took 6 bases from V and 0 from J, leaving 8 bases between them. CDR3 length: 14 residues. CDR3 bases: TGTGCCAGCAGCTTGGAGACGAACACCGGGGAGCTGTTTTTT. It specifies CASSLETNTGELFF.

This clonotype was counted once. The rearrangement joins TRBV27 to TRBJ2-3, with 9 nucleotides matching TRBD2. The germline V gene encodes CDR1 MNHEY and CDR2 SMNVEV (reference sequence). The V segment lost 6 bases and the J segment 0 bases; nucleotides outside the gene matches: 7. The CDR3 sequence is 16 residues long. In DNA, the CDR3 is TGTGCCAGCAGAACCCCGAGCGGGAGGAGCACAGATACGCAGTATTTT. Translation: CASRTPSGRSTDTQYF.

The V gene is TRBV9, the J gene TRBJ2-2, with D possibly being TRBD2 (6 bases). The CDR3 has 16 amino acids. Looked up from germline, CDR1 is SGDLS and CDR2 is YYNGEE. V was pared by 3 bases and J by 7 bases, with 19 bases between. CDR3 region: CASSATVREYHGELFF. CDR3 sequence (DNA): TGTGCCAGCAGCGCAACCGTTCGGGAGTACCACGGGGAGCTGTTTTTT.

This clonotype was recorded at least ten times. The V and J genes are TRBV7-9 and TRBJ2-3; 10 nucleotides align to TRBD2. CDR3 size: 20 residues. Germline CDR1 and CDR2: SEHNR and FQNEAQ (reference sequence). Trimming removed 4 bases from V and 2 bases from J; junction bases left unmatched: 18. The CDR3 sequence: CASSSTLPLLAGATTDTQYF. The CDR3 DNA follows: TGTGCCAGCAGCTCGACGTTGCCTCTCCTAGCGGGGGCCACCACAGATACGCAGTATTTT.

The chain has TRBV2 and TRBJ2-3, with TRBD2 matching over 12 bases. V lost 6 bases and J lost 3; bases outside the gene matches: 10. The CDR3 runs 17 residues. CDR1 and CDR2 (germline): SNHLY, FYNNEI. CDR3 DNA sequence: TGTGCCAGCAGCACCAACGGACTAGCGGGAAATACAGATACGCAGTATTTT. Residues: CASSTNGLAGNTDTQYF.